These T cell receptor beta chains were read from a single sample in a study of metastatic and nonmetastatic thyroid tumors. TCRdb re-called clones from the PCR reads using MiXCR. Of around 21,000 clones in the sample, roughly 20% were seen once. The material sequenced was tumor tissue. The receptors originated from a male donor with papillary thyroid cancer or a benign thyroid nodule (not recorded which). Some clones in this sample may be carry-over from other donors' samples. The CDR3 runs from the conserved cysteine through the conserved F or W. A D gene is named only where the DNA matches it firmly. Where a row states a size, it is once, few, many or the class of an expanded clone; other rows omit it.

J: TRBJ2-1; V: TRBV7-2; D: -; size: -; DNA: TGTGACAGCAGCCCTATAGAGGAGGGGGAGCAGTTCTTC; CDR3: CDSSPIEEGEQFF
J: TRBJ2-7; V: TRBV11-3; D: -; size: many; DNA: TGTGCCAGCAGCTCGGGACATCTAAACGAGCAGTACTTC; CDR3: CASSSGHLNEQYF
J: TRBJ2-3; V: TRBV11-2; D: TRBD2; size: few; DNA: TGTGCCAGCAGCCCACGGGCGGGAGCGGGAGGAGCTGATACGCAGTATTTT; CDR3: CASSPRAGAGGADTQYF
J: TRBJ1-1; V: TRBV20-1; D: TRBD1; size: many; DNA: TGCAGTGCCAAGGGACAGGGACGCACTGAAGCTTTCTTT; CDR3: CSAKGQGRTEAFF
J: TRBJ2-1; V: TRBV7-2; D: -; size: many; DNA: TGTGCCAGCAGCCCCCAGAAAAGAGGTGAGCAGTTCTTC; CDR3: CASSPQKRGEQFF
J: TRBJ2-2; V: TRBV7-9; D: -; size: -; DNA: TGTGCCAGCAGCCGAGGACTGTCCATCACCGGGGAGCTGTTTTTT; CDR3: CASSRGLSITGELFF
J: TRBJ1-1; V: TRBV10-3; D: TRBD1; size: many; DNA: TGTGCCATCAGTGAGCGGGACAGTTTAAAAGCTTTCTTT; CDR3: CAISERDSLKAFF
J: TRBJ2-3; V: TRBV9; D: -; size: many; DNA: TGTGCCAGCAGCGTAGGGGTGACCCCCCCGGTTTCGCAGTATTTT; CDR3: CASSVGVTPPVSQYF
J: TRBJ2-2; V: TRBV6-4; D: -; size: many; DNA: TGTGCCAGCAGTGAGGTAGCGGAGGGGACCGGGGAGCTGTTTTTT; CDR3: CASSEVAEGTGELFF
J: TRBJ2-1; V: TRBV25-1; D: -; size: few; DNA: TGTGCCAGCAGTTCCCTTCTCGAGGGGCCCGCACACAATGAGCAGTTCTTC; CDR3: CASSSLLEGPAHNEQFF
J: TRBJ2-3; V: TRBV4-2; D: TRBD2; size: many; DNA: TGTGCCAGCAGCCAAGAGTCTAGCGGGGGGACAGATACGCAGTATTTT; CDR3: CASSQESSGGTDTQYF
J: TRBJ1-5; V: TRBV6-1; D: -; size: few; DNA: TGTGCCAGCAGCTTCACGGGGTTCGGTCAGCCCCAGCACTTT; CDR3: CASSFTGFGQPQHF
J: TRBJ2-3; V: TRBV7-2; D: -; size: many; DNA: TGTGCCAGCAGCAGAACGACAGACACAGATACGCAGTATTTT; CDR3: CASSRTTDTDTQYF
J: TRBJ2-5; V: TRBV28; D: -; size: many; DNA: TGTGCCAGCAGACTCTCCACTTCCCAAGAGACCCAGTACTTC; CDR3: CASRLSTSQETQYF
J: TRBJ2-7; V: TRBV6-2/TRBV6-3; D: TRBD2; size: few; DNA: TGTGCCAGCAGTCTCCGGACTAGCGGGGGGTACGAGCAGTACTTC; CDR3: CASSLRTSGGYEQYF
J: TRBJ1-6; V: TRBV3-1; D: -; size: many; DNA: TGTGCCAGCAGCCAGCTGACCTCCGGTTCACCCCTCCACTTT; CDR3: CASSQLTSGSPLHF
J: TRBJ2-7; V: TRBV6-1; D: -; size: -; DNA: TGTGCCAGCAGACATTACGAGCAGTACTTC; CDR3: CASRHYEQYF
J: TRBJ2-1; V: TRBV7-2; D: TRBD1; size: many; DNA: TGTGCCAGCAGCTTACCGGGACAGGGCTCCAATGAGCAGTTCTTC; CDR3: CASSLPGQGSNEQFF
J: TRBJ2-7; V: TRBV24-1; D: TRBD2; size: -; DNA: TGTGCCACCAGTGATTCGACTAGCGGGGTAACCTACGAGCAGTACTTC; CDR3: CATSDSTSGVTYEQYF
J: TRBJ2-1; V: TRBV6-2/TRBV6-3; D: TRBD1; size: many; DNA: TGTGCCAGCAGTTACGGTTCGGACAGGGCCACCTTCTTATACAATGAGCAGTTCTTC; CDR3: CASSYGSDRATFLYNEQFF
J: TRBJ1-2; V: TRBV5-1; D: TRBD1; size: -; DNA: TGCGCCAGCAGGACAGGGCAGGACTATGGCTACACCTTC; CDR3: CASRTGQDYGYTF
J: TRBJ1-3; V: TRBV28; D: -; size: many; DNA: TGTGCCAGCAAGAAGTGGGGGGGGACCTCTGGAAACACCATATATTTT; CDR3: CASKKWGGTSGNTIYF
J: TRBJ1-5; V: TRBV5-1; D: TRBD1; size: medium-sized; DNA: TGCGCCAGCAGTCCGCCTGGAGGACAGGTAGAGGATCAGCCCCAGCATTTT; CDR3: CASSPPGGQVEDQPQHF
J: TRBJ2-7; V: TRBV5-1; D: TRBD1; size: once; DNA: TGCGCCAGCAGCTTGGACGGACAGGCCCCCTACGAGCAGTACTTC; CDR3: CASSLDGQAPYEQYF
J: TRBJ1-5; V: TRBV20-1; D: -; size: many; DNA: TGCAGTGCTAGAGATCTAGGTCAGCCCCAGCATTTT; CDR3: CSARDLGQPQHF
J: TRBJ2-7; V: TRBV5-1; D: TRBD2; size: many; DNA: TGCGCCAGCAGCTTGGGGTCTAGCGGGAGAGATGGGTCCTACGAGCAGTACTTC; CDR3: CASSLGSSGRDGSYEQYF
J: TRBJ1-1; V: TRBV14; D: -; size: many; DNA: TGTGCCAGCAGGAGTAGGGTGAACACTGAAGCTTTCTTT; CDR3: CASRSRVNTEAFF
J: TRBJ2-5; V: TRBV5-1; D: TRBD2; size: many; DNA: TGCGCCAGCAGCTTGGTTCCAGCGGGGGCCGGGGAGACCCAGTACTTC; CDR3: CASSLVPAGAGETQYF
J: TRBJ2-4; V: TRBV6-6; D: TRBD2; size: many; DNA: TGTGCCAGCAGTTACTCCAGGACTAGCGGGACAAACATTCAGTACTTC; CDR3: CASSYSRTSGTNIQYF
J: TRBJ1-1; V: TRBV5-1; D: -; size: many; DNA: TGCGCCAGCATCGGAGCGAACACTGAAGCTTTCTTT; CDR3: CASIGANTEAFF
J: TRBJ2-7; V: TRBV5-1; D: -; size: many; DNA: TGCGCCAGCAGATTAACGAAGATCTCCTACGAGCAGTACTTC; CDR3: CASRLTKISYEQYF
J: TRBJ1-6; V: TRBV3-1; D: -; size: many; DNA: TGTGCCAGCAGGGGCATCAGTTCGTTGGGTAATTCACCCCTCCACTTT; CDR3: CASRGISSLGNSPLHF
J: TRBJ2-2; V: TRBV29-1; D: -; size: many; DNA: TGCAGCGTTGAGGACGGGGCAGGGGAGCTGTTTTTT; CDR3: CSVEDGAGELFF
J: TRBJ1-2; V: TRBV12-3/TRBV12-4; D: TRBD1; size: many; DNA: TGTGCCAGCAGTTTGACAGGGAATGGCTACACCTTC; CDR3: CASSLTGNGYTF
J: TRBJ2-3; V: TRBV9; D: TRBD2; size: few; DNA: TGTGCCAGCAGCGTAGCTCAGAGTAGCGGGAGGACTAGTAGTTTGTACGATACGCAGTATTTT; CDR3: CASSVAQSSGRTSSLYDTQYF
J: TRBJ2-7; V: TRBV30; D: -; size: -; DNA: TGTGCCTGGAGTGGGGGCAGGGGGGGCGAGCAGTACTTC; CDR3: CAWSGGRGGEQYF
J: TRBJ1-5; V: TRBV14; D: -; size: many; DNA: TGTGCCAGCAGCTTGGACGGGGATCAGCCCCAGCATTTT; CDR3: CASSLDGDQPQHF